These 26 T cell receptor beta chains originate from one sample sequenced in a study of cytomegalovirus exposure and HLA in healthy donors. PCR primers comprised 60 Vbeta and 13 Jbeta primers. The table came from immunoSEQ multiplex PCR; TCRdb's copy has only in-frame clones and leaves some out. The sample includes around 160,000 clones, roughly 77% of them seen just once. Sequenced material: PBMCs. The receptor set was obtained from a woman aged 40-49 years in good health and CMV-seropositive.

This clone has only one observation. The sample holds other DNA sequences that translate to the same CDR3. The chain couples TRBV29-1 to TRBJ2-7, with 10 bases identical to TRBD2. The CDR3 spans 15 residues. V lost 3 bases and J lost 2; bases outside the gene matches: 7. CDR1 and CDR2 from the germline V gene are SQVTM and ANQGSEA. The CDR3 loop reads CSVESWLAGAYEQYF. The CDR3 DNA is TGCAGCGTTGAGAGTTGGCTAGCGGGAGCCTACGAGCAGTACTTC.

The chain recombines TRBV7-2 with TRBJ2-7, with 8 bases aligning to TRBD1. The V and J ends lost 5 bases and 3 bases, in that order; junction bases with no gene match: 9. In germline, CDR1 is SGHTA, CDR2 FQGNSA. The CDR3 length is 15 residues. CDR3 in DNA: TGTGCCAGCAGCCCTCAAGGGACAGGAAACTACGAGCAGTACTTC. It encodes CASSPQGTGNYEQYF.

The genes are TRBV5-4 and TRBJ2-3; 10 bases map to TRBD1. The CDR3 runs to 16 residues. Germline CDR1 and CDR2: SGHNT and YYREEE (reference sequence). J gave up 3 bases and V 4 bases, and 8 bases lay outside the gene matches. CDR3 sequence (DNA): TGTGCCAGCAGCGCGGGCGGACAGGGGGAGACAGATACGCAGTATTTT. It translates to CASSAGGQGETDTQYF.

The V call is TRBV29-1, the J call TRBJ1-2, with 7 nucleotides matching TRBD1. The CDR3 totals 12 residues. Trimming removed 6 bases from V and 7 bases from J; junction bases left unmatched: 8. Looked up from germline, CDR1 is SQVTM and CDR2 is ANQGSEA. This CDR3 is CSVRQGNGGYTF. In DNA, the CDR3 is TGCAGCGTAAGACAGGGTAATGGTGGCTACACCTTC.

This rearrangement joins TRBV5-1 to TRBJ2-1, with D maybe TRBD2 (5 bases). Looked up from germline, CDR1 is SGHRS and CDR2 is YFSETQ. The V end lost 0 bases, the J end lost 0 bases, and 10 bases lay between the germline ends. The CDR3 covers 16 residues. In DNA form, the CDR3 reads TGCGCCAGCAGCTTGGCCGGGGTGCCCTCCTACAATGAGCAGTTCTTC. It specifies CASSLAGVPSYNEQFF.

This clone was counted a few times. The conserved phenylalanine or tryptophan is not found at the CDR3 terminus, so this likely reflects a read error. The chain couples TRBV9 to TRBJ2-3; no clear D. The V gene lost 3 bases and the J gene lost 5 bases, with 10 bases spanning the gap. There are 13 residues in the CDR3. The germline V gene has CDR1 SGDLS and CDR2 YYNGEE. The CDR3 region has the DNA TGTGCCAGCAGCGCGTCGACGGGAGATACGCAGTATCTT. Its translation is CASSASTGDTQYL.

This sequence joins TRBV28 and TRBJ1-2; 11 bases align to TRBD1. After removal of 8 bases from V and 7 bases from J, the junction contained 9 bases not matched to a gene. The CDR3 is made up of 14 amino acids. Looked up from germline, CDR1 is MDHEN and CDR2 is SYDVKM. The CDR3 here is CASAWDRGFAGYTF. CDR3 nucleotide sequence: TGTGCCAGCGCCTGGGACAGGGGGTTTGCTGGCTACACCTTC.

This rearrangement joins TRBV4-3 to TRBJ2-1; the D is unclear. CDR3 length equals 13 residues. V dropped 4 bases and J dropped 1 base, with 5 bases sitting between them. Germline values: CDR1 LGHNA, CDR2 YSLEER. DNA of the CDR3: TGCGCCAGCAGCCGCGTGTCCTACAATGAGCAGTTCTTC. It codes for CASSRVSYNEQFF.

V usage is TRBV5-1 and J usage is TRBJ1-6; the D is unclear. The CDR3 runs to 18 residues. Between the trimmed V and J ends, which lost 0 bases and 0 bases, there was a span of 13 bases. Germline values: CDR1 SGHRS, CDR2 YFSETQ. The CDR3 nucleotides read TGCGCCAGCAGCTTGGTGGGAAACGGGAGCTCCTATAATTCACCCCTCCACTTT. It encodes CASSLVGNGSSYNSPLHF.

The chain recombines TRBV6-6 with TRBJ1-4; 7 bases match TRBD1. This CDR3 contains 14 residues. V lost 8 bases, J lost 4 bases, and 7 bases stayed unmatched. Per the germline V gene, CDR1 is MNHNY and CDR2 is SVGAGI (reference sequence). CDR3 in DNA: TGTGCCAGCCTACAGGGGACAAATAATGAAAAACTGTTTTTT. Translating it yields CASLQGTNNEKLFF.

The CDR3 nucleotides are TGTGCCAGCAGCCCGCGTGCCCGACAGGGAACGAGGTCCTACAATGAGCAGTTCTTC. Translating gives CASSPRARQGTRSYNEQFF. The rearrangement uses TRBV14 and TRBJ2-1; 7 bases line up with TRBD1. The CDR3 consists of 19 residues. The V gene's germline CDR1 is SGHDN and CDR2 FVKESK. V lost 4 bases to trimming and J lost 1 base; unmatched junction nucleotides: 16.

As DNA, the CDR3 is TGTGCCAGCAGGTGGGGGGGGGAGGGAGGTACGCAGTATTTT. Its translation is CASRWGGEGGTQYF. V gene TRBV27 combines with J gene TRBJ2-3; 7 bases agree with TRBD2. The germline CDR1 and CDR2 sequences are MNHEY and SMNVEV (reference sequence). The CDR3 extends over 14 amino acids. After removal of 6 bases from V and 8 bases from J, the junction contained 11 bases not matched to a gene.

J is TRBJ2-5 and V is TRBV27; 11 bases map to TRBD2. The germline CDR1 and CDR2 sequences are MNHEY and SMNVEV (reference sequence). This CDR3 has 16 amino acids. V lost 6 bases to trimming and J lost 7 bases; unmatched junction nucleotides: 13. The CDR3 nucleotides are TGTGCCAGCAGGGGCGCTGGTAGCGGGGGGGCGGGGACCCAGTACTTC. This encodes CASRGAGSGGAGTQYF.

The rearrangement uses TRBV5-6 and TRBJ2-3; a possible D gene is TRBD2 (6 bases). Germline V gene sequence: CDR1 SGHDT, CDR2 YYEEEE. The V and J ends lost 0 bases and 4 bases respectively, with 12 bases between them. CDR3 length equals 15 residues. The DNA for the CDR3 is TGTGCCAGCAGCTTGGGAGGAGGGGCGGCAGATACGCAGTATTTT. The encoded protein is CASSLGGGAADTQYF.

The chain has TRBV14 and TRBJ2-5; D perhaps matches TRBD1 (5 bases). The tail of the sequence fits TRBJ2-7 better, so the J call may be wrong. CDR1 and CDR2 from the germline V gene are SGHDN and FVKESK. This CDR3 is 13 amino acids long. This CDR3 is CASSQTGFYEQYF. DNA for the CDR3: TGTGCCAGCAGCCAAACAGGTTTCTACGAGCAGTACTTC.

This chain links TRBV23-1 with TRBJ2-1; 13 bases agree with TRBD2. TRBV23-1 is filed as an ORF, its function uncertain. The length of the CDR3 is 15 residues. J lost 6 bases, V lost 3 bases, and 2 bases had no gene match. The chain's CDR3 is CASSQGTSGTNEQFF. CDR3 sequence (DNA): TGCGCCAGCAGTCAGGGGACTAGCGGGACCAATGAGCAGTTCTTC.

The chain uses TRBV7-9 and TRBJ1-5; D call uncertain. The CDR3 spans 12 residues. Trimming shortened V by 2 bases and J by 11 bases, and 10 bases separated the two germline ends. Germline CDR1 is SEHNR and CDR2 is FQNEAQ (reference sequence). The CDR3 DNA follows: TGTGCCAGCAGCTTAAACCAAGGAGCCCAGCATTTT. This codes for CASSLNQGAQHF.

This rearrangement joins TRBV7-2 to TRBJ1-5; D gene unclear. The CDR3 has 16 amino acids. Germline assignment: CDR1 SGHTA and CDR2 FQGNSA. V lost 1 base and J lost 7, with 17 bases in between. CDR3: CASSLGRDRVWQPQHF. The CDR3 DNA follows: TGTGCCAGCAGCTTAGGTCGGGATCGGGTGTGGCAGCCCCAGCATTTT. Combining the CDR3 with reference TRBV7-2 and TRBJ1-5 gives the whole variable domain GAGVSQSPSNKVTEKGKDVELRCDPISGHTALYWYRQSLGQGLEFLIYFQGNSAPDKSGLPSDRFSAERTGGSVSTLTIQRTQQEDSAVYLCASSLGRDRVWQPQHFGDGTRLSIL.

Only a few counts were recorded for this clone. The genes are TRBV12-5 and TRBJ1-5; D call uncertain. V gave up 4 bases and J gave up 0 bases, with 7 bases separating them. The CDR3 is 14 residues long. Germline lookup yields CDR1 LGHNT and CDR2 FRNRAP. CDR3 DNA sequence: TGTGCTAGTGGTTCTCCCTATAGCAATCAGCCCCAGCATTTT. This translates into CASGSPYSNQPQHF.

The chain links TRBV4-3 to TRBJ2-7, with 12 bases lining up with TRBD2. Germline CDR1 and CDR2: LGHNA and YSLEER. The CDR3 runs 17 residues. Unmatched junction bases numbered 9, after V lost 4 bases and J lost 2 bases. CDR3 residues: CASSPGLAGNRAYEQYF. CDR3 DNA sequence: TGCGCCAGCAGCCCTGGACTAGCGGGAAATAGGGCCTACGAGCAGTACTTC.

This chain connects TRBV6-5 to TRBJ1-2; 10 nucleotides line up with TRBD1. The CDR3 contains 13 residues. Per the germline V gene, CDR1 is MNHEY and CDR2 is SVGAGI. After removal of 6 bases from V and 9 bases from J, the junction contained 7 bases not matched to a gene. The CDR3: CASRRDRGGSYTF. As DNA, the CDR3 is TGTGCCAGCAGGCGGGACAGGGGAGGAAGCTACACCTTC.

V usage is TRBV18 and J usage is TRBJ2-6; tentative D call: TRBD1 (6 bases). V lost 1 base and J 2 bases, leaving 9 bases between the germline ends. The CDR3 loop spans 16 amino acids. Germline V gene data show CDR1 as KGHSH and CDR2 as LQKENI. In DNA, the CDR3 is TGTGCCAGCTCACCACAAGGGGGTCCTGGGGCCAACGTCCTGACTTTC. Translated: CASSPQGGPGANVLTF.

The chain carries TRBV15 and TRBJ2-5, with 7 positions matching TRBD2. The CDR3 extends over 16 amino acids. CDR1 LNHNV and CDR2 YYDKDF come from the germline V gene (reference sequence). J lost 1 base, V lost 1 base, and 6 bases had no gene match. The CDR3 sequence: CATSRGSGVAQETQYF. The CDR3 DNA sequence: TGTGCCACCAGCAGAGGAAGCGGGGTGGCCCAAGAGACCCAGTACTTC.

The rearrangement joins TRBV30 to TRBJ1-5; D is undetermined. This CDR3 spans 15 amino acids. CDR1 is GTSNPN and CDR2 is SVGIG in the germline V gene (reference sequence). Trimming took off 1 base at V and 6 bases at J, with 16 bases between the two ends. CDR3 coding DNA: TGTGCCTGGAGTGGAGGACTCTCGGTGGGTCAGCCCCAGCATTTT. Translated: CAWSGGLSVGQPQHF.

The rearrangement links TRBV6-1 to TRBJ1-1; 7 positions agree with TRBD1. V lost 6 bases to trimming and J lost 4 bases; unmatched junction nucleotides: 5. CDR1 MNHNS and CDR2 SASEGT come from the germline V gene. CDR3 length: 13 amino acids. CDR3 nucleotide sequence: TGTGCCAGCAGCGCTACAGGGGTCACTGAAGCTTTCTTT. It translates to CASSATGVTEAFF.

This clone was counted between two and nine times. CDR3 residues: CASPVLQGSWKTEAFF. The CDR3 DNA follows: TGTGCCAGCCCCGTCCTCCAGGGGAGTTGGAAAACTGAAGCTTTCTTT. This chain connects TRBV14 to TRBJ1-1; tentative D call: TRBD1 (6 bases). This CDR3 is built from 16 residues. The germline gives CDR1 SGHDN, CDR2 FVKESK. V lost 8 bases, J lost 5 bases, and 24 bases lay in between.